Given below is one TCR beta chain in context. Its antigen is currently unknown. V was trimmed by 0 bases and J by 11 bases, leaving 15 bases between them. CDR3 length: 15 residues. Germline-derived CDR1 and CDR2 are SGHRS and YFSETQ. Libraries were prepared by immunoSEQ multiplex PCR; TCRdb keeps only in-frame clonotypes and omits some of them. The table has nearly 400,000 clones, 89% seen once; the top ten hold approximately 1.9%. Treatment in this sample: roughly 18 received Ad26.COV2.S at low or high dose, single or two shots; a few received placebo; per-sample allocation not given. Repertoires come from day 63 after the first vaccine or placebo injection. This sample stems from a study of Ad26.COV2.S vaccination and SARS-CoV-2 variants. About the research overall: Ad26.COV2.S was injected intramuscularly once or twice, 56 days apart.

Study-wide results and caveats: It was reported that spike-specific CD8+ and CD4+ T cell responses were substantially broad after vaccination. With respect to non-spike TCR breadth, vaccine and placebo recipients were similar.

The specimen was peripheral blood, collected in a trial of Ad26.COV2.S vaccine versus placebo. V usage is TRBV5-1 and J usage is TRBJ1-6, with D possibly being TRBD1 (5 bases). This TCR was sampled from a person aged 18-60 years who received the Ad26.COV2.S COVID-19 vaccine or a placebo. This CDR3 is CASSLVVGEGAPLHF. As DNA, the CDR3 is TGCGCCAGCAGCTTGGTGGTGGGTGAAGGGGCACCCCTCCACTTT.